This entry lists 7 T cell receptor beta chains sequenced from one sample in a study of T-cell memory formation after mild COVID-19. TCRdb re-derived calls from the 5' RACE reads in MiXCR, one entry per CDR3 protein. Of 100,000 to 150,000 distinct CDR3 sequences in the sample, approximately 5.9% were seen once. The sequenced sample was PBMCs or a T cell subset sorted from them (not recorded which). These receptors originate from an adult woman who had mild COVID-19 (a few samples of this study predate the infection). Cell type and time point are not known.

This chain connects TRBV6-4 to TRBJ1-1, with TRBD1 as a possible D gene (5 bases). V lost 3 bases to trimming and J lost 1 base, with 6 bases between them. This CDR3 has 13 amino acids. CDR1 is MRHNA, CDR2 SNTAGT, per germline. The CDR3 DNA is TGTGCCAGCAGTGATCAGGGGAACACTGAAGCTTTCTTT. Its protein product is CASSDQGNTEAFF.

This clonotype was seen only a few times. The genes are TRBV7-9 and TRBJ2-1, with 10 bases fitting TRBD2. V dropped 6 bases and J dropped 6; count of bases not matched to a gene: 5. Germline lookup yields CDR1 SEHNR and CDR2 FQNEAQ (reference sequence). The length of the CDR3 is 14 residues. The CDR3 loop is CASRASGSPNEQFF. DNA for the CDR3: TGTGCCAGCAGAGCTAGCGGGAGCCCCAATGAGCAGTTCTTC. The full variable domain, completed using reference TRBV7-9 and TRBJ2-1, is DTGVSQNPRHKITKRGQNVTFRCDPISEHNRLYWYRQTLGQGPEFLTYFQNEAQLEKSRLLSDRFSAERPKGSFSTLEIQRTEQGDSAMYLCASRASGSPNEQFFGPGTRLTVL.

This clonotype turned up a few times. The V call is TRBV30, the J call TRBJ2-2, with D perhaps given as TRBD1 or TRBD2 (5 bases each). Germline V gives CDR1 GTSNPN, CDR2 SVGIG (reference sequence). The length of the CDR3 is 15 residues. Trimming removed 7 bases from V and 0 bases from J, with 15 bases in between. The CDR3 region is CASGATISNTGELFF. The CDR3 DNA is TGTGCCTCCGGGGCTACCATTTCGAACACCGGGGAGCTGTTTTTT.

This clonotype has a count of ten or more. The rearrangement joins TRBV5-5 to TRBJ2-7, with 14 bases that match TRBD2. The J segment lost 4 bases and the V segment lost 3 bases, leaving 9 bases of the junction unmatched. Germline CDR1 reads SGHKS; CDR2 reads YYEKEE (reference sequence). This CDR3 comprises 17 residues. The DNA of the CDR3 is TGTGCCAGCAGCTCTTCTTGGGGACTAGCGGGAGAATACGAGCAGTACTTC. Residues: CASSSSWGLAGEYEQYF.

There are many counts of this clonotype. V and J are TRBV6-5 and TRBJ2-7, with a tentative D call TRBD2 (5 bases). The CDR3 is 15 residues long. V lost 7 bases, J lost 0 bases, and 16 bases lay in between. Germline V gene lookup returns CDR1 MNHEY and CDR2 SVGAGI. CDR3 in amino acids: CASNPNAGGSYEQYF. DNA of the CDR3: TGTGCCAGCAACCCCAACGCGGGCGGCTCCTACGAGCAGTACTTC.

This clonotype came up a few times. CDR3 region: CASSPEAGRHYGYTF. CDR3 DNA: TGTGCCAGCAGCCCCGAGGCAGGCCGACACTATGGCTACACCTTC. The rearrangement uses TRBV7-3 and TRBJ1-2; D not certain. The CDR3 is 15 residues long. Deletions cut 5 bases from V and 3 bases from J, with 16 bases between. Germline-derived CDR1 and CDR2 are SGHTA and FQGTGA.

This clonotype has a single count. With a much larger clone just one base away, this may be a read error. The CDR3, as DNA: TGCGCCAGCAGCTTGGACACCTCTGGAAACACCATAGATTTT. Encoded protein: CASSLDTSGNTIDF. The V call is TRBV5-1, the J call TRBJ1-3; D gene uncertain. The CDR3 is made up of 14 amino acids. CDR1 SGHRS and CDR2 YFSETQ come from the germline V gene.